Listed here are 30 T cell receptor beta chains from one sample, sequenced in a study of low-dose radiotherapy and immunotherapy resistance in tumors. Time point in this sample: after trial treatment. The treatment is: LDRT plus nivolumab, ipilimumab, low-dose cyclophosphamide and aspirin (RACIN trial). With a V-primer adapter and a constant-region primer, TCRs were amplified for 20 to 25 PCR cycles. From the reads, TCRdb called clonotypes with MiXCR, one entry per CDR3 protein. The table lists 50,000 or so distinct CDR3 sequences, around 34% of them singletons. Sequencing used PBMCs, obtained after low-dose radiotherapy plus immunotherapy. The receptors originated from a male donor with rectosigmoid adenocarcinoma.

The chain combines TRBV20-1 with TRBJ2-2, with TRBD1 identical over 8 bases. The trim removed 8 bases at V and 4 bases at J, leaving 6 bases unmatched. Per the germline V gene, CDR1 is DFQATT and CDR2 is SNEGSKA (reference sequence). The CDR3 sequence is 13 residues long. The CDR3 reads CSLRQGITGELFF. The CDR3 DNA is TGCAGTCTACGACAGGGGATCACCGGGGAGCTGTTTTTT.

The chain recombines TRBV5-1 with TRBJ2-1; no reliable D call. Per the germline V gene, CDR1 is SGHRS and CDR2 is YFSETQ. The CDR3 is 12 amino acids. V shed 0 bases and J shed 10 bases, with 8 bases lying between them. The CDR3 here is CASSLGRSEQFF. CDR3 nucleotides: TGCGCCAGCAGCTTGGGAAGGTCGGAGCAGTTCTTC.

Concerning this clonotype: A far larger clone lies a single base away; this is likely a read error. This chain uses TRBV6-5 with TRBJ2-5; D may be TRBD1 (6 bases). CDR1 and CDR2 from the germline V gene are MNHEY and SVGAGI. The CDR3 is 13 amino acids. With 6 bases removed from V and 11 bases from J, the gap between germline ends came to 19 bases. The CDR3: CASRRTDYNEQYF. CDR3 nucleotide sequence: TGTGCCAGCAGGAGGACAGACTACAATGAGCAGTACTTC.

This chain uses TRBV29-1 with TRBJ1-5, with 8 bases fitting TRBD1. The CDR3 is 15 residues long. Germline V gene sequence: CDR1 SQVTM, CDR2 ANQGSEA. Trimming removed 4 bases from V and 3 bases from J; junction bases left unmatched: 8. In DNA, the CDR3 is TGCAGCGTTGGCACCGGGACAGGAGTCAATCAGCCCCAGCATTTT. Translation gives CSVGTGTGVNQPQHF.

Ten or more counts support this clonotype. This sequence joins TRBV7-2 and TRBJ2-1; 7 bases map to TRBD1. This CDR3 is 15 amino acids long. Germline V gene lookup returns CDR1 SGHTA and CDR2 FQGNSA. V lost 6 bases and J lost 4; bases outside the gene matches: 9. The CDR3 nucleotides read TGTGCCAGCAGAAAGCCGGGACAGCGATACAATGAGCAGTTCTTC. Residues: CASRKPGQRYNEQFF.

This clonotype was observed at least ten times. The chain employs TRBV6-2 or TRBV6-3 and TRBJ2-7, with D possibly TRBD1 on 5 matching bases. The CDR3 has 13 amino acids. The germline V and J ends were trimmed by 4 bases and 2 bases, with 9 bases remaining between them. Germline V lookup: CDR1 MNHEY, CDR2 SVGEGT. CDR3 DNA: TGTGCCAGCAGTTTCAGGGAAACCTACGAGCAGTACTTC. Translating it yields CASSFRETYEQYF.

This clonotype appeared many times. CDR3 nucleotide sequence: TGTGCCACCAGCGTTGGGACTAGCGGGATTTCGCCCCAGTACTTC. Protein product: CATSVGTSGISPQYF. V is TRBV15 and J is TRBJ2-5; 13 bases are shared with TRBD2. The ends lost 5 bases at V and 9 bases at J; junction bases unmatched: 9. Germline V CDR1 and CDR2: LNHNV, YYDKDF (reference sequence). This CDR3 is 15 amino acids long. Full variable domain (rest looked up from reference TRBV15 and TRBJ2-5): DAMVIQNPRYQVTQFGKPVTLSCSQTLNHNVMYWYQQKSSQAPKLLFHYYDKDFNNEADTPDNFQSRRPNTSFCFLDIRSPGLGDTAMYLCATSVGTSGISPQYFGPGTRLLVL.

This clonotype has at least ten counts. The chain couples TRBV12-1 to TRBJ2-1; TRBD2, the D gene given by the table, was not confirmed from the DNA. TRBV12-1 is marked as a pseudogene. The length of the CDR3 is 17 residues. The CDR3 spells CASSFRGPGLADNEQFF. CDR3 bases: TGTGCCAGCAGCTTTCGGGGACCGGGACTAGCGGACAATGAGCAGTTCTTC.

This clonotype was detected a few times. J is TRBJ1-5 and V is TRBV19, with 7 bases aligning to TRBD1. This CDR3 is built from 15 residues. CDR1 is LNHDA and CDR2 is SQIVND in the germline V gene (reference sequence). Germline trimming cut 5 bases from V and 7 bases from J; bases unmatched to any gene: 11. The DNA of the CDR3 is TGTGCCAGTAGTTACAGGGGCCTACTTCGGCAGCCCCAGCATTTT. This sequence encodes CASSYRGLLRQPQHF. Filled out from reference TRBV19 and TRBJ1-5, the complete variable domain reads DGGITQSPKYLFRKEGQNVTLSCEQNLNHDAMYWYRQDPGQGLRLIYYSQIVNDFQKGDIAEGYSVSREKKESFPLTVTSAQKNPTAFYLCASSYRGLLRQPQHFGDGTRLSIL.

Remarks on this clonotype: A read error likely explains this, since a far larger clone differs by one base. This chain uses TRBV29-1 with TRBJ2-1; 8 bases match TRBD2. The CDR3 spans 12 residues. Germline lookup yields CDR1 SQVTM and CDR2 ANQGSEA. V lost 6 bases to trimming and J lost 10 bases; unmatched junction nucleotides: 8. The CDR3 here is CSVTSATYEQFF. Written as DNA, the CDR3 is TGCAGCGTGACTAGCGCCACCTACGAGCAGTTCTTC.

This chain connects TRBV6-2 or TRBV6-3 to TRBJ2-1, with 12 bases identical to TRBD2. The CDR3 has 15 amino acids. Germline V gene data show CDR1 as MNHEY and CDR2 as SVGEGT. V shed 6 bases, J shed 4 bases, and the junction held 4 bases outside the gene matches. CDR3 bases: TGTGCCAGCAGCCACGGACTAGCGGGGTACAATGAGCAGTTCTTC. Translation: CASSHGLAGYNEQFF.

Regarding this clonotype: A far larger clone is just one base off, so this is likely a read error. The chain combines TRBV9 with TRBJ2-1; D gene ambiguous. Germline V gene data show CDR1 as SGDLS and CDR2 as YYNGEE. The CDR3 consists of 13 residues. CDR3 sequence: CVSSSERASEQFF. The CDR3 DNA reads TGTGTCAGCAGCTCAGAACGGGCGTCTGAGCAGTTCTTC.

The chain recombines TRBV6-6 with TRBJ2-3, with TRBD2 matching 8 bases. With V trimmed by 6 bases and J by 2 bases, 13 bases remained unmatched. This CDR3 is 17 amino acids long. The V gene's germline CDR1 is MNHNY and CDR2 SVGAGI (reference sequence). As DNA, the CDR3 is TGTGCCAGCAGCCCATTCCGGGCGGGGGGCACCACAGATACGCAGTATTTT. Its protein product is CASSPFRAGGTTDTQYF.

This chain joins TRBV28 and TRBJ2-7; perhaps TRBD2 as D (6 bases). The CDR3 consists of 16 residues. Germline lookup yields CDR1 MDHEN and CDR2 SYDVKM. V was pared by 6 bases and J by 9 bases, with 27 bases between. CDR3 residues: CASSPLRLDGRLGQYF. DNA for the CDR3: TGTGCCAGCAGCCCCCTCAGACTAGACGGCAGACTGGGGCAGTACTTC. The full variable domain, its missing parts supplied by reference TRBV28 and TRBJ2-7, is DVKVTQSSRYLVKRTGEKVFLECVQDMDHENMFWYRQDPGLGLRLIYFSYDVKMKEKGDIPEGYSVSREKKERFSLILESASTNQTSMYLCASSPLRLDGRLGQYFGPGTRLTVT.

In its sample, this clonotype was seen many times. This chain joins TRBV19 and TRBJ2-1, with 12 bases fitting TRBD2. The CDR3 extends over 14 amino acids. The ends lost 4 bases at V and 7 bases at J; junction bases unmatched: 2. From germline, CDR1 is LNHDA and CDR2 SQIVND (reference sequence). DNA of the CDR3: TGTGCCAGTAGTAAGACTAGCGGGGGAAATGAGCAGTTCTTC. This gives the protein CASSKTSGGNEQFF.

V is TRBV2 and J is TRBJ2-7, with D maybe TRBD2 (5 bases). V shed 7 bases and J shed 3 bases, with 10 bases lying between them. From germline, CDR1 is SNHLY and CDR2 FYNNEI. The CDR3 is 12 amino acids. CDR3 DNA: TGTGCCAGCACCCAAGACTACTACGAGCAGTACTTC. Translated: CASTQDYYEQYF.

This clonotype occurred many times. The CDR3: CAISESGGSNTGELFF. CDR3 coding DNA: TGTGCCATCAGTGAGTCCGGGGGATCGAACACCGGGGAGCTGTTTTTT. This chain connects TRBV10-3 to TRBJ2-2, with D possibly matching TRBD2 (6 bases). This CDR3 has 16 residues. From germline, CDR1 is ENHRY and CDR2 SYGVKD. Trimming took off 0 bases at V and 0 bases at J, with 8 bases between the two ends.

This clonotype has a count of ten or more. The CDR3 loop reads CASSLNAGADTQYF. In nucleotides, the CDR3 is TGTGCCAGCAGCTTGAATGCGGGAGCGGATACGCAGTATTTT. The V and J genes are TRBV5-4 and TRBJ2-3; TRBD2 matches at 7 bases. Germline values: CDR1 SGHNT, CDR2 YYREEE (reference sequence). J was trimmed by 6 bases and V by 1 base; bases with no gene match: 5. The CDR3 runs to 14 residues.

This clonotype was counted a few times. The chain couples TRBV5-1 to TRBJ2-7; 12 bases fit TRBD2. This CDR3 is built from 14 residues. The V gene end was trimmed by 3 bases and the J gene end by 5 bases; junction bases not matched to a gene: 3. Looked up from germline, CDR1 is SGHRS and CDR2 is YFSETQ. The CDR3 is CASSSLAGGHEQYF. The CDR3 DNA reads as TGCGCCAGCAGCTCCCTAGCGGGGGGGCACGAGCAGTACTTC.

This clonotype occurred many times. The CDR3 DNA reads TGTGCCAGCAGTTACTCTTGGGACACACAAGAGACCCAGTACTTC. Amino acids: CASSYSWDTQETQYF. The chain combines TRBV6-5 with TRBJ2-5, with D perhaps TRBD1 (6 bases). V gave up 0 bases and J gave up 2 bases, with 10 bases separating them. Germline loops: CDR1 MNHEY, CDR2 SVGAGI. This CDR3 is 15 amino acids long.

The chain carries TRBV20-1 and TRBJ2-2; weak D call: TRBD1 (7 bases). The CDR3 consists of 15 residues. CDR1 DFQATT and CDR2 SNEGSKA come from the germline V gene (reference sequence). Trimming removed 2 bases at V and 4 bases at J, with 14 bases between. The CDR3 loop is CSARPGGGGTGELFF. CDR3 coding DNA: TGCAGTGCTAGACCTGGAGGGGGCGGCACCGGGGAGCTGTTTTTT.

This chain links TRBV6-2 or TRBV6-3 with TRBJ2-6, with 8 bases lining up with TRBD1. The CDR3 length is 17 residues. Germline values: CDR1 MNHEY, CDR2 SVGEGT. J was trimmed by 0 bases and V by 7 bases; bases with no gene match: 8. For the CDR3, the DNA is TGTGCCAGCATCCGAAGGACAGGGAGCTCTGGGGCCAACGTCCTGACTTTC. Encoded protein: CASIRRTGSSGANVLTF.

This clonotype was recorded at least ten times. The chain joins TRBV11-2 to TRBJ2-5; possibly TRBD2 for D (6 bases). Per the germline V gene, CDR1 is SGHAT and CDR2 is FQNNGV. Trimming pared 5 bases from V and 1 base from J, leaving 14 bases between. This CDR3 is 15 amino acids long. DNA for the CDR3: TGTGCCAGCAGCCTCATTGACGGGGGCCAAGAGACCCAGTACTTC. Amino acids: CASSLIDGGQETQYF.

Ten or more counts support this clonotype. The chain has TRBV4-3 and TRBJ2-1, with D perhaps TRBD1 (5 bases). Trimming pared 5 bases from V and 0 bases from J, leaving 11 bases between. The germline V gene has CDR1 LGHNA and CDR2 YSLEER. The CDR3 extends over 15 amino acids. This chain's CDR3 is CASSKGVTSYNEQFF. In DNA, the CDR3 is TGCGCCAGCAGCAAAGGGGTGACCTCCTACAATGAGCAGTTCTTC.

The J gene is TRBJ2-3, the V gene TRBV15, with D unclear. The CDR3 length is 14 residues. Trimming removed 0 bases at V and 2 bases at J, with 6 bases between. CDR1 is LNHNV, CDR2 YYDKDF, per germline (reference sequence). The CDR3 region has the DNA TGTGCCACCAGCAGAGAAACCGACACAGATACGCAGTATTTT. It encodes CATSRETDTDTQYF.

The V gene is TRBV12-3 or TRBV12-4, the J gene TRBJ2-5; TRBD2 matches 10 bases. This CDR3 comprises 17 residues. The ends lost 5 bases at V and 5 bases at J; junction bases unmatched: 14. CDR3 protein: CASSPPASGSWSETQYF. In DNA, the CDR3 is TGTGCCAGCAGTCCGCCCGCTAGCGGGAGTTGGTCGGAGACCCAGTACTTC.

J is TRBJ1-2 and V is TRBV5-1, with 7 bases lining up with TRBD1. The CDR3 consists of 14 residues. The junction had 6 bases not matched to a gene; V was cut back by 3 bases and J by 4 bases. Germline assignment: CDR1 SGHRS and CDR2 YFSETQ. CDR3: CASSSDRVSYGYTF. The CDR3 region has the DNA TGCGCCAGCAGCTCCGACAGGGTGAGCTATGGCTACACCTTC.

This clonotype ranks as medium-sized. The rearrangement uses TRBV6-1 and TRBJ1-5; D perhaps matches TRBD1 (6 bases). The CDR3 is 18 residues long. Germline CDR1 reads MNHNS; CDR2 reads SASEGT. V was clipped by 4 bases and J by 2 bases, with 21 bases between them. CDR3 nucleotides: TGTGCCAGCAGTGCAACAGGGCTCTTAAGGGGAGGCAATCAGCCCCAGCATTTT. Its translation is CASSATGLLRGGNQPQHF.

V usage is TRBV7-9 and J usage is TRBJ2-3; 8 nucleotides agree with TRBD2. Germline V gene sequence: CDR1 SEHNR, CDR2 FQNEAQ (reference sequence). The CDR3 extends over 15 amino acids. Trimming removed 4 bases from V and 2 bases from J; junction bases left unmatched: 5. CDR3 loop: CASSSLGGDTDTQYF. The CDR3 DNA follows: TGTGCCAGCAGCTCGCTCGGGGGGGACACAGATACGCAGTATTTT.

This rearrangement joins TRBV2 to TRBJ2-1; maybe TRBD1 (6 bases). Between the trimmed V and J ends, which lost 3 bases and 6 bases, there was a span of 9 bases. The CDR3 is 13 amino acids. Germline V gene data show CDR1 as SNHLY and CDR2 as FYNNEI. The CDR3 spells CASSESRGNEQFF. CDR3 nucleotides: TGTGCCAGCAGTGAGAGCAGGGGCAATGAGCAGTTCTTC.